This T cell receptor beta chain emerged from a study of blood T cell repertoires in COVID-19. Study context: Samples of COVID-19 (acute and convalescent) were obtained from the United States, Italy and Spain. PBMCs, B-cell-depleted T cells, or T cells provided the cDNA or gDNA that made up the material.

Only in-frame clones appear in the TCRdb table, and some are missing; sequencing was by immunoSEQ multiplex PCR. This table has 150,000 to 180,000 clones, about four fifths appearing once. The material sequenced was peripheral blood. This clonotype originated in a woman between 55 and 75 years old with acute or convalescent COVID-19.

For the CDR3, the DNA is TGTGCCAGCAGCCATGACAGGAGCCAAGAGACCCAGTACTTC. Its translation is CASSHDRSQETQYF. The rearrangement uses TRBV27 and TRBJ2-5, with D possibly TRBD1 on 6 matching bases. This CDR3 region has 14 residues. Germline V CDR1 and CDR2: MNHEY, SMNVEV (reference sequence). V was cut by 6 bases and J by 1 base, with 12 bases left in between.